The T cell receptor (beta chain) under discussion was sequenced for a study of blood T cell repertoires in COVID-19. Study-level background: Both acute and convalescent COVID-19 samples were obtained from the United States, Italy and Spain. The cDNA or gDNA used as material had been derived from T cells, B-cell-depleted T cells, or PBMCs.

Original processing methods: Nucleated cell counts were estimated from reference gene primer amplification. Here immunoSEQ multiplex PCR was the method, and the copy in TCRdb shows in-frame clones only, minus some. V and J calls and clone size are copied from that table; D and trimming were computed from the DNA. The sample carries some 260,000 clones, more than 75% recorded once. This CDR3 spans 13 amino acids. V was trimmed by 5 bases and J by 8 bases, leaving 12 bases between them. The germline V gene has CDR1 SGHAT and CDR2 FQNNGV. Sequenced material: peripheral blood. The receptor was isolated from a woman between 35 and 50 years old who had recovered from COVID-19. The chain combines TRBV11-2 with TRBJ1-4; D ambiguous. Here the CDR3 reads CASSPSIREKLFF. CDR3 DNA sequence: TGTGCCAGCAGCCCGTCGATTCGGGAAAAACTGTTTTTT.